The 17 T cell receptor beta chains in this list originate from one sample, sequenced in a study of blood T cells in healthy people across ages. The use of a sample-barcoded 5' primer and a J-beta primer mix characterized a second PCR of roughly 6 to 11 cycles. MiXCR was run by TCRdb on the 5' RACE reads, yielding one entry per CDR3 protein. The sample lists roughly 1,800,000 distinct CDR3 sequences, around 50% occurring once. The sequencing sample was made of blood. All receptors derive from a woman in her forties in good health.

Notes on this clonotype: One base away lies a much larger clone, so this may be a sequencing read error. The gene calls are TRBV20-1 and TRBJ2-7, with 9 bases fitting TRBD2. Germline V gene data show CDR1 as DFQATT and CDR2 as SNEGSKA (reference sequence). V shed 1 base and J 7 bases; nucleotides not matched to a gene: 11. The CDR3 consists of 15 residues. CDR3 protein: CSARGAGGHYNEQYF. As DNA, the CDR3 is TGCAGTGCTAGAGGGGCGGGGGGGCACTACAATGAGCAGTACTTC.

The chain couples TRBV4-3 to TRBJ2-4; D remains unclear. The last part of the DNA fits TRBJ2-7 better; the J call may be wrong. The CDR3 totals 14 residues. Germline V gene lookup returns CDR1 LGHNA and CDR2 YSLEER. CDR3 protein: CASSQESRSYEQYF. DNA for the CDR3: TGCGCCAGCAGCCAAGAGTCTCGCTCCTACGAGCAGTACTTC.

This chain joins TRBV6-6 and TRBJ2-5, with D unclear. The DNA end lines up better with TRBJ2-7; the J call may be wrong. Per the germline V gene, CDR1 is MNHNY and CDR2 is SVGAGI (reference sequence). The CDR3 totals 12 residues. The CDR3: CASSYGAVEQYF. The CDR3 DNA reads as TGTGCCAGCAGTTACGGTGCTGTCGAGCAGTACTTC.

The chain recombines TRBV7-2 with TRBJ2-3; 9 positions agree with TRBD2. Germline loops: CDR1 SGHTA, CDR2 FQGNSA. The CDR3 contains 16 residues. V shed 3 bases and J 4 bases; nucleotides not matched to a gene: 8. The CDR3 sequence: CASSFSGGQRADTQYF. DNA of the CDR3: TGTGCCAGCAGCTTTAGCGGGGGACAGCGTGCAGATACGCAGTATTTT.

V and J are TRBV27 and TRBJ1-1; D unclear. Germline lookup yields CDR1 MNHEY and CDR2 SMNVEV (reference sequence). The CDR3 extends over 13 amino acids. The germline V and J ends were trimmed by 8 bases and 1 base, with 11 bases remaining between them. The CDR3 sequence: CASGPPGNTEAFF. CDR3 nucleotide sequence: TGTGCCAGCGGACCCCCCGGGAACACTGAAGCTTTCTTT.

The chain couples TRBV20-1 to TRBJ1-5; D unresolved. The CDR3 has 15 residues. The germline CDR1 and CDR2 sequences are DFQATT and SNEGSKA (reference sequence). V dropped 1 base and J dropped 0 bases, with 10 bases sitting between them. CDR3 bases: TGCAGTGCTAGAGCATCAGAGAATAGCAATCAGCCCCAGCATTTT. It yields the protein CSARASENSNQPQHF.

This clonotype was seen only once. This sequence joins TRBV28 and TRBJ2-4; perhaps TRBD2 as D (7 bases). This CDR3 contains 15 residues. CDR1 is MDHEN and CDR2 is SYDVKM in the germline V gene. The V and J ends lost 9 bases and 8 bases respectively, with 23 bases between them. In DNA form, the CDR3 reads TGTGCCAGTGTGCAAGTCGGGGGGCCTATCGACATTCAGTACTTC. Translation: CASVQVGGPIDIQYF. Complete variable domain (other parts from reference TRBV28 and TRBJ2-4): DVKVTQSSRYLVKRTGEKVFLECVQDMDHENMFWYRQDPGLGLRLIYFSYDVKMKEKGDIPEGYSVSREKKERFSLILESASTNQTSMYLCASVQVGGPIDIQYFGAGTRLSVL.

The J gene is TRBJ1-5, the V gene TRBV2; a weak D match, TRBD1 (5 bases). Germline-derived CDR1 and CDR2 are SNHLY and FYNNEI. The CDR3 is made up of 15 amino acids. V was cut by 5 bases and J by 1 base, with 12 bases left in between. CDR3 bases: TGTGCCAGCAGTACTCAGGGACGGAGCAATCAGCCCCAGCATTTT. Translating it yields CASSTQGRSNQPQHF.

This clonotype was seen a few times. The genes are TRBV7-8 and TRBJ2-7; 9 bases align to TRBD2. This CDR3 has 15 amino acids. CDR1 and CDR2 from the germline V gene are SGHVS and FQNEAQ. V was clipped by 4 bases and J by 7 bases; unmatched bases: 11. The CDR3 here is CASSSIAGDLREQYF. The CDR3 coding sequence is TGTGCCAGCAGCTCCATAGCGGGGGATCTACGAGAGCAGTACTTC.

This clonotype was seen a few times. The V and J genes are TRBV20-1 and TRBJ2-5, with 9 bases identical to TRBD2. The germline CDR1 and CDR2 sequences are DFQATT and SNEGSKA (reference sequence). V dropped 6 bases and J dropped 4; count of bases not matched to a gene: 3. The CDR3 sequence is 12 residues long. CDR3 DNA sequence: TGCAGTGCCACAGCGGGAGGAGAGACCCAGTACTTC. It translates to CSATAGGETQYF.

This clonotype was found a few times. The chain has TRBV7-2 and TRBJ2-1; 10 bases line up with TRBD1. The CDR3 is 15 amino acids. The V gene's germline CDR1 is SGHTA and CDR2 FQGNSA. The J segment lost 10 bases and the V segment lost 5 bases, leaving 11 bases of the junction unmatched. The CDR3 DNA follows: TGTGCCAGCAGCCCCCGGACAGGGGGGGGATGGGAGCAGTTCTTC. This codes for CASSPRTGGGWEQFF. The full variable domain, rest sourced from reference TRBV7-2 and TRBJ2-1, is GAGVSQSPSNKVTEKGKDVELRCDPISGHTALYWYRQSLGQGLEFLIYFQGNSAPDKSGLPSDRFSAERTGGSVSTLTIQRTQQEDSAVYLCASSPRTGGGWEQFFGPGTRLTVL.

V gene TRBV6-2 or TRBV6-3 combines with J gene TRBJ2-1; TRBD1 matches at 7 bases. CDR1 is MNHEY, CDR2 SVGEGT, per germline. The J segment lost 5 bases and the V segment lost 2 bases, leaving 9 bases of the junction unmatched. The CDR3 length is 16 residues. CDR3 sequence: CASSYGPGTVNNEQFF. In DNA form, the CDR3 reads TGTGCCAGCAGTTACGGACCCGGGACAGTTAACAATGAGCAGTTCTTC.

Only a few counts were recorded for this clonotype. The chain recombines TRBV5-6 with TRBJ2-5; TRBD1 matches 8 bases. Near its end, the DNA agrees better with TRBJ2-7, so the J call may be wrong. Per germline, CDR1 SGHDT and CDR2 YYEEEE. The CDR3 sequence is 15 residues long. The CDR3 DNA sequence: TGTGCCAGCAGTTCTCCAGGGGGCACCGCCTACGAGCAGTACTTC. It specifies CASSSPGGTAYEQYF.

This clonotype was observed a few times. The V and J genes are TRBV20-1 and TRBJ1-2; D possibly corresponds to TRBD1 (5 bases). The CDR3 totals 16 residues. Trimming left V 1 base short and J 2 bases short, with 17 bases between. CDR1 is DFQATT and CDR2 is SNEGSKA in the germline V gene (reference sequence). The CDR3 coding sequence is TGCAGTGCTAGAGCTCCCACGGGGGTGGGGAACTATGGCTACACCTTC. Protein sequence: CSARAPTGVGNYGYTF.

This clonotype was observed a handful of times. The V gene is TRBV28, the J gene TRBJ1-2; 8 bases map to TRBD1. V lost 11 bases, J lost 8 bases, and 13 bases stayed unmatched. Per the germline V gene, CDR1 is MDHEN and CDR2 is SYDVKM. The CDR3 length is 13 residues. CDR3 amino acids: CAGGWTGSGGYTF. The CDR3 DNA reads TGTGCCGGGGGATGGACAGGGTCAGGGGGCTACACCTTC.

This chain uses TRBV12-3 or TRBV12-4 with TRBJ1-5; D is unresolved. Between the trimmed V and J ends, which lost 5 bases and 5 bases, there was a span of 16 bases. The length of the CDR3 is 15 residues. CDR3 residues: CASSLAGRIDQPQHF. Here the CDR3 DNA reads TGTGCCAGCAGTCTGGCGGGAAGGATCGATCAGCCCCAGCATTTT.

The sample holds a few counts of this clonotype. This chain links TRBV4-1 with TRBJ1-6; TRBD1 aligns across 7 bases. CDR1 and CDR2 (germline): MGHRA, YSYEKL. The V segment lost 2 bases and the J segment 8 bases; nucleotides outside the gene matches: 15. The CDR3 loop spans 18 amino acids. In nucleotides, the CDR3 is TGCGCCAGCAGCCAAAAAAGCGGCCCGGGACAGCCGGATTCACCCCTCCACTTT. Its protein is CASSQKSGPGQPDSPLHF.